This is a list of T cell receptor beta chains from one sample in a study of OX40 agonist ivuxolimab in advanced cancers. Sequencing used immunoSEQ multiplex PCR; TCRdb keeps in-frame clones, though not all of them. The sample contains 45,000 to 70,000 clones, roughly 91% of which appear only once. Sequenced here: CD4+ or CD8+ T cells sorted from blood, sampled in a trial of the OX40 agonist ivuxolimab. The source of these receptors is an adult with an advanced solid tumor such as melanoma, head and neck, liver or kidney cancer. Both conserved end residues are part of each CDR3. The D gene is left open where the match is weak. Rows may omit the clone size; those that give it use once, few, many or a size class.

j_call: TRBJ2-1
v_call: TRBV27
clone_size: NA
d_call: NA
cdr3_aa: CASSLSRGSSDGNEQFF
cdr3_nt: TGTGCCAGCAGTTTATCGAGAGGGAGTAGCGACGGCAATGAGCAGTTCTTC

j_call: TRBJ1-5
v_call: TRBV28
clone_size: NA
d_call: NA
cdr3_aa: CASSLYRGLGNQPQHF
cdr3_nt: TGTGCCAGCAGTTTATACCGGGGACTTGGCAATCAGCCCCAGCATTTT

j_call: TRBJ2-7
v_call: TRBV5-1
clone_size: NA
d_call: TRBD1
cdr3_aa: CASSSLTGRNEQYF
cdr3_nt: TGCGCCAGCAGCTCGTTGACAGGGCGAAACGAGCAGTACTTC

j_call: TRBJ2-2
v_call: TRBV10-2
clone_size: NA
d_call: TRBD2
cdr3_aa: CASRVAGDTGELFF
cdr3_nt: TGCGCCAGCAGGGTAGCGGGAGACACCGGGGAGCTGTTTTTT

j_call: TRBJ1-1
v_call: TRBV7-3
clone_size: NA
d_call: NA
cdr3_aa: CASSGGTEAFF
cdr3_nt: TGTGCCAGCTCCGGGGGCACTGAAGCTTTCTTT

j_call: TRBJ2-6
v_call: TRBV5-1
clone_size: NA
d_call: TRBD2
cdr3_aa: CASSLTGGSGANVLTF
cdr3_nt: TGCGCCAGCAGCTTGACGGGGGGTTCTGGGGCCAACGTCCTGACTTTC

j_call: TRBJ1-1
v_call: TRBV10-3
clone_size: few
d_call: NA
cdr3_aa: CAIAEDTEAFF
cdr3_nt: TGTGCCATCGCGGAGGACACTGAAGCTTTCTTT

j_call: TRBJ2-5
v_call: TRBV11-2
clone_size: NA
d_call: NA
cdr3_aa: CASSLVGRETQYF
cdr3_nt: TGTGCCAGCAGCTTAGTGGGCAGGGAGACCCAGTACTTC

j_call: TRBJ2-7
v_call: TRBV5-4
clone_size: NA
d_call: NA
cdr3_aa: CASSLRGEQYF
cdr3_nt: TGTGCCAGCAGTCTCCGGGGCGAGCAGTACTTC

j_call: TRBJ1-5
v_call: TRBV18
clone_size: few
d_call: NA
cdr3_aa: CASSRDPDQPQHF
cdr3_nt: TGTGCCAGCTCCCGGGATCCGGATCAGCCCCAGCATTTT

j_call: TRBJ1-2
v_call: TRBV7-2
clone_size: few
d_call: TRBD1
cdr3_aa: CASSYADTGTGSGGYTF
cdr3_nt: TGTGCCAGCAGCTACGCAGATACTGGGACAGGGTCTGGGGGCTACACCTTC

j_call: TRBJ2-3
v_call: TRBV9
clone_size: once
d_call: NA
cdr3_aa: CASSVGTEGTDTQYF
cdr3_nt: TGTGCCAGCAGCGTAGGGACGGAAGGCACAGATACGCAGTATTTT

j_call: TRBJ2-3
v_call: TRBV12-5
clone_size: NA
d_call: NA
cdr3_aa: CASGQHRAGVFGADTQYF
cdr3_nt: TGTGCTAGTGGCCAGCACAGGGCGGGGGTTTTCGGGGCAGATACGCAGTATTTT

j_call: TRBJ1-3
v_call: TRBV29-1
clone_size: NA
d_call: NA
cdr3_aa: CSVEDTGLAGNTIYF
cdr3_nt: TGCAGCGTTGAAGATACAGGACTAGCTGGAAACACCATATATTTT

j_call: TRBJ1-6
v_call: TRBV21-1
clone_size: once
d_call: NA
cdr3_aa: CASSKWGNSPLHF
cdr3_nt: TGTGCCAGCAGCAAATGGGGGAATTCACCCCTCCACTTT

j_call: TRBJ2-5
v_call: TRBV18
clone_size: NA
d_call: TRBD1
cdr3_aa: CASSTGQVQETQYF
cdr3_nt: TGTGCCAGCTCAACCGGACAGGTCCAAGAGACCCAGTACTTC

j_call: TRBJ1-6
v_call: TRBV6-6
clone_size: NA
d_call: NA
cdr3_aa: CASSTSNSPLHF
cdr3_nt: TGTGCCAGCAGTACGTCTAATTCACCCCTCCACTTT

j_call: TRBJ1-3
v_call: TRBV18
clone_size: NA
d_call: NA
cdr3_aa: CASSPDSAGNTIYF
cdr3_nt: TGTGCCAGCTCACCTGACAGTGCTGGAAACACCATATATTTT

j_call: TRBJ1-1
v_call: TRBV29-1
clone_size: NA
d_call: NA
cdr3_aa: CSVEAGGTEAFF
cdr3_nt: TGCAGCGTTGAGGCTGGGGGCACTGAAGCTTTCTTT

j_call: TRBJ2-2
v_call: TRBV5-1
clone_size: NA
d_call: NA
cdr3_aa: CASCPSVPNTGELFF
cdr3_nt: TGCGCCAGCTGCCCTAGTGTTCCGAACACCGGGGAGCTGTTTTTT

j_call: TRBJ2-3
v_call: TRBV28
clone_size: NA
d_call: NA
cdr3_aa: CASRGRHEADTQYF
cdr3_nt: TGTGCCAGCAGAGGGCGGCACGAGGCAGATACGCAGTATTTT

j_call: TRBJ1-1
v_call: TRBV15
clone_size: once
d_call: TRBD1
cdr3_aa: CATSSEKGTGEAFF
cdr3_nt: TGTGCCACCAGCAGCGAAAAGGGGACAGGAGAAGCTTTCTTT

j_call: TRBJ2-2
v_call: TRBV5-1
clone_size: NA
d_call: NA
cdr3_aa: CASSLGHQLTTRTGELFF
cdr3_nt: TGCGCCAGCAGCTTGGGCCACCAGCTGACGACGCGGACCGGGGAGCTGTTTTTT

j_call: TRBJ1-1
v_call: TRBV6-6
clone_size: NA
d_call: TRBD1
cdr3_aa: CASSLRGGEAFF
cdr3_nt: TGTGCCAGCAGCCTCAGGGGGGGGGAAGCTTTCTTT

j_call: TRBJ1-5
v_call: TRBV2
clone_size: few
d_call: NA
cdr3_aa: CASRGDGNQPQHF
cdr3_nt: TGTGCCAGCAGGGGGGATGGCAATCAGCCCCAGCATTTT

j_call: TRBJ1-2
v_call: TRBV2
clone_size: NA
d_call: TRBD1
cdr3_aa: CASSERQGAIGYTF
cdr3_nt: TGTGCCAGCAGTGAAAGGCAGGGGGCGATTGGCTACACCTTC

j_call: TRBJ1-6
v_call: TRBV4-1
clone_size: NA
d_call: NA
cdr3_aa: CASSQNDFGSPLHF
cdr3_nt: TGCGCCAGCAGCCAGAACGACTTTGGGTCACCCCTCCACTTT

j_call: TRBJ2-2
v_call: TRBV29-1
clone_size: few
d_call: NA
cdr3_aa: CSAGQWNTGELFF
cdr3_nt: TGCAGCGCCGGACAGTGGAATACCGGGGAGCTGTTTTTT

j_call: TRBJ1-2
v_call: TRBV6-1
clone_size: NA
d_call: NA
cdr3_aa: CASSVADGYGYTF
cdr3_nt: TGTGCCAGCAGTGTGGCCGATGGTTATGGCTACACCTTC

j_call: TRBJ2-3
v_call: TRBV2
clone_size: NA
d_call: TRBD2
cdr3_aa: CASSPGTSRRTDTQYF
cdr3_nt: TGTGCCAGCAGCCCGGGGACTAGCAGACGCACAGATACGCAGTATTTT

j_call: TRBJ1-4
v_call: TRBV11-2
clone_size: NA
d_call: NA
cdr3_aa: CASSLDPGRLGLFF
cdr3_nt: TGTGCCAGCAGCTTAGATCCAGGGCGATTAGGACTGTTTTTT

j_call: TRBJ2-7
v_call: TRBV11-2
clone_size: once
d_call: TRBD1
cdr3_aa: CASSLSWTGGEQYF
cdr3_nt: TGTGCCAGCAGCTTATCCTGGACAGGGGGCGAGCAGTACTTC

j_call: TRBJ2-3
v_call: TRBV2
clone_size: NA
d_call: TRBD1
cdr3_aa: CASSGQGSSTDTQYF
cdr3_nt: TGTGCCAGCAGTGGACAGGGGTCCAGCACAGATACGCAGTATTTT

j_call: TRBJ1-1
v_call: TRBV6-5
clone_size: NA
d_call: TRBD1
cdr3_aa: CASSYSSLRGRPEAFF
cdr3_nt: TGTGCCAGCAGTTACTCGAGCCTTAGGGGGCGACCTGAAGCTTTCTTT

j_call: TRBJ1-1
v_call: TRBV9
clone_size: NA
d_call: TRBD1
cdr3_aa: CASSSTGMAMNTEAFF
cdr3_nt: TGTGCCAGCAGCTCGACAGGGATGGCTATGAACACTGAAGCTTTCTTT

j_call: TRBJ2-5
v_call: TRBV10-3
clone_size: NA
d_call: TRBD2
cdr3_aa: CAISPRGSGGQETQYF
cdr3_nt: TGTGCCATCAGTCCCCGGGGAAGCGGGGGGCAAGAGACCCAGTACTTC

j_call: TRBJ2-3
v_call: TRBV5-1
clone_size: NA
d_call: TRBD2
cdr3_aa: CASSLIPRPGLAGGPTDTQYF
cdr3_nt: TGCGCCAGCAGCTTAATTCCGAGGCCGGGACTAGCGGGAGGGCCGACAGATACGCAGTATTTT

j_call: TRBJ2-5
v_call: TRBV5-1
clone_size: NA
d_call: NA
cdr3_aa: CASSLARRGETQYF
cdr3_nt: TGCGCCAGCAGCTTGGCCAGGAGGGGCGAGACCCAGTACTTC

j_call: TRBJ2-4
v_call: TRBV2
clone_size: NA
d_call: NA
cdr3_aa: CASSQGLQNIQYF
cdr3_nt: TGTGCCAGCAGTCAGGGACTCCAAAACATTCAGTACTTC

j_call: TRBJ1-1
v_call: TRBV27
clone_size: NA
d_call: NA
cdr3_aa: CASSLRENTEAFF
cdr3_nt: TGTGCCAGCAGTTTAAGGGAGAACACTGAAGCTTTCTTT

j_call: TRBJ1-5
v_call: TRBV4-1
clone_size: NA
d_call: NA
cdr3_aa: CASSQEERGNNQPQHF
cdr3_nt: TGCGCCAGCAGCCAAGAAGAACGGGGGAACAATCAGCCCCAGCATTTT